This is a list of T cell receptor beta chains from one sample in a study of blood T cell repertoires in COVID-19. The table came from immunoSEQ multiplex PCR; TCRdb's copy has only in-frame clones and leaves some out. Here the sample spans about 300,000 clones, under 90% being singletons. Source material: PBMCs or T cells enriched from blood (not recorded which). The receptors stem from a man younger than 40 who had recovered from COVID-19. Both conserved end residues are part of each CDR3. A D gene is named only where the DNA matches it firmly. Size values are once, few and many counts, or a class for expanded clones, and some rows have none.

j_call clone_size v_call d_call cdr3_aa cdr3_nt
TRBJ2-3 - TRBV3-1/TRBV3-2 - CASSPRTDTQYF TGTGCCAGCAGCCCTCGCACAGATACGCAGTATTTT
TRBJ1-1 - TRBV7-8 - CASSLNKNTEAFF TGTGCCAGCAGCTTAAACAAGAACACTGAAGCTTTCTTT
TRBJ2-2 - TRBV7-9 - CAGRLGAGELFF TGTGCCGGTCGTCTGGGCGCCGGGGAGCTGTTTTTT
TRBJ2-3 - TRBV6-6 TRBD1 CASSYPGQGTDTQYF TGTGCCAGCAGTTATCCGGGACAGGGTACAGATACGCAGTATTTT
TRBJ2-2 - TRBV25-1 TRBD1 CASSDWDRKNTGELFF TGTGCCAGCAGTGACTGGGACAGGAAAAACACCGGGGAGCTGTTTTTT
TRBJ1-1 - TRBV11-2 TRBD1 CASSPLTGRSTEAFF TGTGCCAGCAGCCCCTTGACAGGGAGATCCACTGAAGCTTTCTTT
TRBJ1-4 - TRBV4-1 TRBD1 CASSQGGQGWAKLFF TGCGCCAGCAGCCAAGGGGGACAGGGGTGGGCAAAACTGTTTTTT
TRBJ2-7 - TRBV7-8 TRBD2 CASSAGRAAPYEQYF TGTGCCAGCAGCGCCGGGAGGGCTGCCCCCTACGAGCAGTACTTC
TRBJ2-5 - TRBV4-1 TRBD1 CASSQEPRDRGDKGQYF TGCGCCAGCAGCCAAGAGCCTAGGGACAGGGGAGATAAAGGCCAGTACTTC
TRBJ2-5 once TRBV29-1 TRBD2 CSVESAWGLAGGPRGTQYF TGCAGCGTTGAATCAGCTTGGGGACTAGCGGGGGGACCAAGGGGGACCCAGTACTTC